Listed below are T cell receptor beta chains from one sample, sequenced in a study of glioma-infiltrating T cells after dendritic cell vaccination. The assay was immunoSEQ multiplex PCR, and TCRdb's table has in-frame clones only and misses some. The repertoire holds roughly 96,000 clones, with around three quarters as singletons. The sample consisted of blood, taken before dendritic cell vaccination. The receptors shown here come from a human donor with glioblastoma. The CDR3 runs from the conserved cysteine through the conserved F or W. The order of the fields is D gene, V gene, J gene, clone size, CDR3 DNA, CDR3 protein. The D gene is left open where the match is weak. Size values are once, few and many counts, or a class for expanded clones, and some rows have none.

d_call: TRBD2
v_call: TRBV9
j_call: TRBJ2-3
clone_size: .
cdr3_nt: TGTGCCAGCAGCGTAGGTTTGGGGAGGGTCGTGGCAGATACGCAGTATTTT
cdr3_aa: CASSVGLGRVVADTQYF

d_call: .
v_call: TRBV30
j_call: TRBJ1-5
clone_size: .
cdr3_nt: TGTGCCTGGAGTCCAGGTATTAGCAATCAGCCCCAGCATTTT
cdr3_aa: CAWSPGISNQPQHF

d_call: .
v_call: TRBV5-1
j_call: TRBJ2-7
clone_size: .
cdr3_nt: TGCGCCAGCAGCTTAGCTCTAGGCGAGCAGTACTTC
cdr3_aa: CASSLALGEQYF

d_call: .
v_call: TRBV7-9
j_call: TRBJ2-1
clone_size: .
cdr3_nt: TGTGCCAGCAGCCCCGGTCGAGGGGGGGCCTACAATGAGCAGTTCTTC
cdr3_aa: CASSPGRGGAYNEQFF

d_call: TRBD2
v_call: TRBV19
j_call: TRBJ2-5
clone_size: .
cdr3_nt: TGTGCCAGTAGTATGACTAGCGGGAGTGGTTTAGAGACCCAGTACTTC
cdr3_aa: CASSMTSGSGLETQYF

d_call: .
v_call: TRBV28
j_call: TRBJ1-1
clone_size: .
cdr3_nt: TGTGCCAGCACTACTGGCGGGGTGCGCACTGAAGCTTTCTTT
cdr3_aa: CASTTGGVRTEAFF

d_call: TRBD2
v_call: TRBV7-9
j_call: TRBJ2-7
clone_size: .
cdr3_nt: TGTGCCAGCACCGGGAGCGGGGGGGCGAACGAGCAGTACTTC
cdr3_aa: CASTGSGGANEQYF

d_call: TRBD2
v_call: TRBV4-2
j_call: TRBJ2-3
clone_size: .
cdr3_nt: TGTGCCAGCAGCCAAGCCGGCCTAGCGGGAGGAAGATCAGATACGCAGTATTTT
cdr3_aa: CASSQAGLAGGRSDTQYF

d_call: .
v_call: TRBV30
j_call: TRBJ2-4
clone_size: .
cdr3_nt: TGTGCCTGGAGTGTAAAGCGGCTAGCCAAAAACATTCAGTACTTC
cdr3_aa: CAWSVKRLAKNIQYF

d_call: .
v_call: TRBV30
j_call: TRBJ1-3
clone_size: few
cdr3_nt: TGTGCCTGGGACACCACGACGGGAAACACCATATATTTT
cdr3_aa: CAWDTTTGNTIYF

d_call: .
v_call: TRBV18
j_call: TRBJ2-1
clone_size: .
cdr3_nt: TGTGCCAGCTCACCAGAGGGGGAGCCCAATGAGCAGTTCTTC
cdr3_aa: CASSPEGEPNEQFF

d_call: TRBD2
v_call: TRBV10-3
j_call: TRBJ2-2
clone_size: once
cdr3_nt: TGTGCCATCCTGGGGACTGGCGGGGGGGCCGTGGCCGGGGAGCTGTTTTTT
cdr3_aa: CAILGTGGGAVAGELFF

d_call: .
v_call: TRBV5-8
j_call: TRBJ1-5
clone_size: .
cdr3_nt: TGTGCCAGCAGCTTACATGATAGCAATCAGCCCCAGCATTTT
cdr3_aa: CASSLHDSNQPQHF

d_call: TRBD1
v_call: TRBV2
j_call: TRBJ2-3
clone_size: .
cdr3_nt: TGTGCCAGCCAGAGTAGGACAGGGATCACAGATACGCAGTATTTT
cdr3_aa: CASQSRTGITDTQYF

d_call: TRBD2
v_call: TRBV28
j_call: TRBJ2-5
clone_size: .
cdr3_nt: TGTGCCAGCAGCCCACATCTAGCGGGGGGCCAAGAGACCCAGTACTTC
cdr3_aa: CASSPHLAGGQETQYF

d_call: .
v_call: TRBV19
j_call: TRBJ1-1
clone_size: .
cdr3_nt: TGTGCCAGTAGTAACCCACGGGGGGGCCGCACTGAAGCTTTCTTT
cdr3_aa: CASSNPRGGRTEAFF

d_call: .
v_call: TRBV6-1
j_call: TRBJ1-1
clone_size: few
cdr3_nt: TGTGCCAGCAGGAACAGGGAGAACACTGAAGCTTTCTTT
cdr3_aa: CASRNRENTEAFF

d_call: .
v_call: TRBV2
j_call: TRBJ2-7
clone_size: .
cdr3_nt: TGTGCCAGCAGTGACGAGGGCTACGAGCAGTACTTC
cdr3_aa: CASSDEGYEQYF

d_call: TRBD2
v_call: TRBV5-5
j_call: TRBJ2-7
clone_size: .
cdr3_nt: TGTGCCAGCAGCTTGGTGACTAGCGGGACCCCCTACGAGCAGTACTTC
cdr3_aa: CASSLVTSGTPYEQYF

d_call: TRBD1
v_call: TRBV6-5
j_call: TRBJ1-5
clone_size: .
cdr3_nt: TGTGCCAGCAGTATGACCGGGACAGAGCATCAGCCCCAGCATTTT
cdr3_aa: CASSMTGTEHQPQHF

d_call: .
v_call: TRBV7-9
j_call: TRBJ2-1
clone_size: .
cdr3_nt: TGTGCCAGCAGCACCCCAGGGGCCCCCTCCTACAATGAGCAGTTCTTC
cdr3_aa: CASSTPGAPSYNEQFF

d_call: .
v_call: TRBV9
j_call: TRBJ2-5
clone_size: .
cdr3_nt: TGTGCCAGCAGCGCCCGTCCTCAAGAGACCCAGTACTTC
cdr3_aa: CASSARPQETQYF

d_call: TRBD1
v_call: TRBV30
j_call: TRBJ1-2
clone_size: few
cdr3_nt: TGTGCCTGGAGCCGACAGGGGTCCTATGGCTACACCTTC
cdr3_aa: CAWSRQGSYGYTF

d_call: .
v_call: TRBV30
j_call: TRBJ1-2
clone_size: .
cdr3_nt: TGTGCCTGGACCTACAGGGCCCCTGGCCTCTATGGCTACACCTTC
cdr3_aa: CAWTYRAPGLYGYTF

d_call: TRBD1
v_call: TRBV19
j_call: TRBJ1-2
clone_size: .
cdr3_nt: TGTGCCAGTAGGAGACAGGGCTTGATCGGTGGCTACACCTTC
cdr3_aa: CASRRQGLIGGYTF

d_call: .
v_call: TRBV18
j_call: TRBJ2-1
clone_size: .
cdr3_nt: TGTGCCAGCTCCCTGATTTGGCAGGCGACCGACAATGAGCAGTTCTTC
cdr3_aa: CASSLIWQATDNEQFF

d_call: .
v_call: TRBV19
j_call: TRBJ1-1
clone_size: .
cdr3_nt: TGTGCCAGTAGTATTGGTTTCGGGGGAATGAACACTGAAGCTTTCTTT
cdr3_aa: CASSIGFGGMNTEAFF

d_call: .
v_call: TRBV21-1
j_call: TRBJ1-6
clone_size: once
cdr3_nt: TGTGCCAGCAGCAAAAGTGACAGGCTTTTCTCCTATAATTCACCCCTCCACTTT
cdr3_aa: CASSKSDRLFSYNSPLHF

d_call: TRBD1
v_call: TRBV6-1
j_call: TRBJ2-3
clone_size: .
cdr3_nt: TGTGCCAGCAGCCTGGGACAGGAGGCCTCAGATACGCAGTATTTT
cdr3_aa: CASSLGQEASDTQYF

d_call: .
v_call: TRBV27
j_call: TRBJ2-5
clone_size: .
cdr3_nt: TGTGCCAGCAGTTTAAGGGTGGGGCTAGGCCTCCCGGGGACCCAGTACTTC
cdr3_aa: CASSLRVGLGLPGTQYF

d_call: TRBD1
v_call: TRBV2
j_call: TRBJ2-4
clone_size: .
cdr3_nt: TGTGCCAGCAGTGGCTCGACAGGGGCGTTAGCCAAAAACATTCAGTACTTC
cdr3_aa: CASSGSTGALAKNIQYF

d_call: TRBD1
v_call: TRBV6-5
j_call: TRBJ1-6
clone_size: .
cdr3_nt: TGTGCCAGCAGTCTCACAGGGGGCTGGTATTCACCCCTCCACTTT
cdr3_aa: CASSLTGGWYSPLHF

d_call: .
v_call: TRBV5-1
j_call: TRBJ2-7
clone_size: .
cdr3_nt: TGCGCCAGCAGCCGAACCCTAGACAGAGCCTACGAGCAGTACTTC
cdr3_aa: CASSRTLDRAYEQYF

d_call: TRBD2
v_call: TRBV7-9
j_call: TRBJ2-7
clone_size: few
cdr3_nt: TGTGCCAGCAGCTATAGCGGGAGTAGATACGAGCAGTACTTC
cdr3_aa: CASSYSGSRYEQYF

d_call: .
v_call: TRBV27
j_call: TRBJ1-6
clone_size: .
cdr3_nt: TGTGCCAGCAGTCGCACAGGACTACTACGAAGGTCCTATAATTCACCCCTCCACTTT
cdr3_aa: CASSRTGLLRRSYNSPLHF

d_call: .
v_call: TRBV29-1
j_call: TRBJ2-7
clone_size: .
cdr3_nt: TGCAGCGGGAACAGGGACCCCTCCTACGAGCAGTACTTC
cdr3_aa: CSGNRDPSYEQYF

d_call: .
v_call: TRBV5-1
j_call: TRBJ1-1
clone_size: .
cdr3_nt: TGCGCCAGCAGCTTGGCGGGGCCAGGGTGGGGGCGTCCCAAAGACACTGAAGCTTTCTTT
cdr3_aa: CASSLAGPGWGRPKDTEAFF

d_call: .
v_call: TRBV6-5
j_call: TRBJ1-4
clone_size: .
cdr3_nt: TGTGCCAGCAGCGCGGGGCAAAAACTGTTTTTT
cdr3_aa: CASSAGQKLFF

d_call: TRBD1
v_call: TRBV28
j_call: TRBJ1-1
clone_size: .
cdr3_nt: TGTGCCATCCAAAGGTCGACAGGGTCCACTGAAGCTTTCTTT
cdr3_aa: CAIQRSTGSTEAFF

d_call: .
v_call: TRBV5-1
j_call: TRBJ1-1
clone_size: .
cdr3_nt: TGCGCCAGCAGCTTCGGAGGTTGGGAAAAGAACACTGAAGCTTTCTTT
cdr3_aa: CASSFGGWEKNTEAFF

d_call: .
v_call: TRBV10-3
j_call: TRBJ2-3
clone_size: few
cdr3_nt: TGTGCCATCACGGGGGACTCCACAGATACGCAGTATTTT
cdr3_aa: CAITGDSTDTQYF